The source of this TCR beta chain is a study of Graves' ophthalmopathy and Graves' hyperthyroidism (dated by TCRdb to the late 2010s). Regarding the complete study: Peripheral blood was collected at initial diagnosis, before any treatment. An independent validation cohort comprised some 19 hyperthyroidism patients and 15 to 17 patients who later progressed from hyperthyroidism to ophthalmopathy. In roughly six hyperthyroidism patients, T-cell repertoires of thyroid tissue and blood were compared. TCR beta repertoire signatures were used to distinguish Graves' ophthalmopathy from Graves' hyperthyroidism and to predict progression to ophthalmopathy. For training and testing, the 100 or so patients in the discovery cohort were randomly divided in a 7:3 ratio. A discovery set of about a hundred patients (more than 40 ophthalmopathy, about 58 stable hyperthyroidism) was enrolled to explore V-J signatures distinguishing ophthalmopathy from hyperthyroidism. In total, 135 blood samples were TCR-sequenced: approximately 42 ophthalmopathy, under 85 hyperthyroidism and roughly 17 hyperthyroidism-to-ophthalmopathy patients. Once sampling was done, hyperthyroidism patients were given methimazole at a starting dose of 30 mg daily, while ophthalmopathy patients were given high-dose intravenous methylprednisolone. Here is what the overall study found, with its caveats: Most of the expanded thyroid clonotypes with a frequency above 0.001 were also detected in blood, and it was suggested that the thyroid immune response may be reflected by blood repertoires. In validation, the model predicted ophthalmopathy progression with about 64% sensitivity and approximately 72% specificity; some twelve predicted patients were CT-confirmed with GO in a median of roughly 6.8 months. In cross-validation, the 13-signature model distinguished ophthalmopathy from stable hyperthyroidism with 85% to 90% sensitivity and around 81% specificity, and in the test set the corresponding values were around 78% and 73%. No statistical method was used to predetermine the sample size, and group allocation was not hidden from the investigators.

TCR beta CDR3 regions were amplified from RNA transcripts for repertoire sequencing. The first round was an RT-PCR using HTBI primers with the Qiagen OneStep RT-PCR kit, and this first round was followed by a second-round multiplex PCR, then size selection and purification. Libraries were sequenced on an Illumina HiSeq2000 using paired-end 100 bp reads. The published analysis was carried out like this. SOAPnuke was used to process the reads, removing any read that contained adapters or uncalled bases, had a mean Phred below 15, or lacked an exact match to the constant primer or identifier. COPE v1.2.5 was used to merge high-quality paired reads. Clonotypes were defined as unique nucleotide sequences and were aligned to IMGT TRB V, D and J references using MiTCR v1.1. Only V-J combinations with frequency above 0.0001 were analysed, covering more than 99% of repertoires. A TCR clonal expansion and chaos score per V-J combination was defined as the ratio of F50 clonal expansion to chaos observed in the TCRdist matrix. Features were reduced by Welch's t-statistics and random forest to around 14 V-J combinations, which fed a naive Bayes classifier. The Morisita-Horn index was used to measure how similar the thyroid and blood repertoires were. TCRdb reprocessing: public reads trimmed at Q25 with fastp, clones called with MiXCR, in-frame beta chains kept. Each entry is one CDR3 protein sequence, shown with its most common DNA and genes. TCRdb, not the authors, supplied the V and J calls. This sample is represented by 350,000 to 450,000 distinct CDR3 sequences; roughly 21% of them were singletons. The top ten constitute approximately 3% of the sample.

A patient counted as having stable hyperthyroidism if there was no progression to ophthalmopathy within 18 months of follow-up. Hyperthyroidism patients were newly diagnosed, were aged 18 to 65 years, and had a disease duration under 2 months. Patients with other autoimmune diseases, uncontrolled infections, pregnancy or lactation were excluded from the study. Diagnosis was based on clinical symptoms, serum thyroxine, TRAb, thyroid ultrasound and orbital computed tomography. PBMCs were isolated from about 9.1 ml of fresh peripheral blood by Ficoll-Paque density gradient centrifugation. Total RNA was extracted with Trizol reagent and quality-checked on an Agilent 2100 Bioanalyzer. On this clonotype: This receptor's antigen is unknown. It has no much larger one-base neighbor in the sample; base qualities were not kept.

Trimming removed 2 bases from V and 0 bases from J, leaving 8 bases between the germline ends. The CDR1 and CDR2 encoded by the germline V gene are MNHEY and SVGAGI. Inclusive of the bounding cysteine and phenylalanine, the CDR3 is 14 residues long. Only the CDR3 DNA stays, 42 bases, in frame from base 1. This TCR was sampled from a woman under 30 with stable Graves' hyperthyroidism. Donor details come from another sample of the same person, matched by shared clones. The sequenced sample was peripheral blood. The chain couples TRBV6-5 to TRBJ2-7; the D segment cannot be called with confidence. The DNA sequence is given as TGTGCCAGCAGTTACACAAGACTCTCCTACGAGCAGTACTTC. The resulting protein is CASSYTRLSYEQYF.